The clone carrying this TCR beta chain appeared a single time. The sample belongs to a study of control samples from healthy donors and cancer patients. Germline V gene lookup returns CDR1 SGHNT and CDR2 YENEEA. Trimming pared 5 bases from V and 3 bases from J, leaving 10 bases between. The CDR3 is made up of 13 amino acids. Produced via immunoSEQ multiplex PCR; TCRdb's table is partial and in-frame only. The profile shows 110,000 or so clones, approximately 90% of them singletons. Sequencing was carried out using blood. The chain couples TRBV11-3 to TRBJ2-5, with no clear D. This receptor was identified in a man aged 25-40 years in good health. The CDR3 DNA is TGTGCCAGCAGCGATGGTGGAGAAGAGACCCAGTACTTC. Translation: CASSDGGEETQYF.